The 16 T cell receptor beta chains below were found in one sample sequenced in a study of blood T cells in healthy people across ages. Alongside a J-beta primer mix, a sample-barcoded 5' primer served in a second PCR lasting roughly 7 to 11 cycles. TCRdb re-analysed the 5' RACE reads in MiXCR, keeping a single row per CDR3 protein. The table lists about 670,000 distinct CDR3 sequences, approximately 40% of them singletons. Sequenced sample: blood. Every receptor here comes from an elderly man in good health.

In nucleotides, the CDR3 is TGCGCCAGCAGCCAAGCGTTCGGGACTAGAGGAAATGAGCAGTTCTTC. Amino acid sequence: CASSQAFGTRGNEQFF. V and J are TRBV4-1 and TRBJ2-1; 8 bases are a match to TRBD2. Germline loops: CDR1 MGHRA, CDR2 YSYEKL. The CDR3 is 16 residues long. The V gene end was trimmed by 1 base and the J gene end by 7 bases; junction bases not matched to a gene: 9.

This chain joins TRBV6-5 and TRBJ2-2; D unclear. The length of the CDR3 is 11 residues. Germline CDR1 and CDR2: MNHEY and SVGAGI. Between the trimmed V and J ends, which lost 7 bases and 7 bases, there was a span of 7 bases. CDR3 residues: CASMDRGELFF. The CDR3 coding sequence is TGTGCCAGCATGGACCGCGGGGAGCTGTTTTTT.

The chain couples TRBV20-1 to TRBJ2-3; possible D gene TRBD1, 5 bases. Germline lookup yields CDR1 DFQATT and CDR2 SNEGSKA (reference sequence). The CDR3 runs to 14 residues. Trimming removed 1 base at V and 2 bases at J, with 10 bases between. The CDR3, as DNA: TGCAGTGCTAGAGTGGGGCAGATCACAGATACGCAGTATTTT. Its translation: CSARVGQITDTQYF.

This clonotype showed up many times. This sequence joins TRBV6-2 or TRBV6-3 and TRBJ1-5; D is possibly TRBD1 (5 bases). This CDR3 has 14 amino acids. Trimming took 2 bases from V and 6 from J, leaving 11 bases between them. In germline, CDR1 is MNHEY, CDR2 SVGEGT. CDR3 sequence reads: CASSYRQGGQPQHF. The CDR3, as DNA: TGTGCCAGCAGTTACCGTCAGGGCGGTCAGCCCCAGCATTTT.

This clonotype was seen a few times. The chain uses TRBV2 and TRBJ1-5, with 8 bases aligning to TRBD1. Germline CDR1 SNHLY, CDR2 FYNNEI. The trim removed 5 bases at V and 6 bases at J, leaving 9 bases unmatched. CDR3 length: 15 residues. This CDR3 is CASSPKRQGFQPQHF. The CDR3 coding sequence is TGTGCCAGCAGTCCCAAAAGACAGGGGTTTCAGCCCCAGCATTTT.

This chain connects TRBV2 to TRBJ2-3; no firm D call. The V end was cut by 4 bases, the J end by 1 base, with 9 bases between. Germline values: CDR1 SNHLY, CDR2 FYNNEI. The CDR3 has 14 amino acids. DNA of the CDR3: TGTGCCAGCAGTGTACAAGGTCGCACAGATACGCAGTATTTT. As protein: CASSVQGRTDTQYF.

J is TRBJ2-1 and V is TRBV7-9, with 10 bases aligning to TRBD2. This CDR3 comprises 15 residues. CDR1 and CDR2 from the germline V gene are SEHNR and FQNEAQ (reference sequence). The trim removed 2 bases at V and 8 bases at J, leaving 6 bases unmatched. The CDR3, as DNA: TGTGCCAGCAGCTTAAACAGCGGGAGGGCGGATGAGCAGTTCTTC. This sequence encodes CASSLNSGRADEQFF.

This sequence joins TRBV20-1 and TRBJ2-1; possible D gene TRBD2, 5 bases. The germline CDR1 and CDR2 sequences are DFQATT and SNEGSKA (reference sequence). This CDR3 has 15 residues. In DNA, the CDR3 is TGCAGCGCCCATATTCGGGGTAGTTCCTACAATGAGCAGTTCTTC. This gives the protein CSAHIRGSSYNEQFF.

The chain recombines TRBV4-1 with TRBJ2-7; D possibly corresponds to TRBD2 (6 bases). V was cut by 1 base and J by 3 bases, with 13 bases left in between. CDR1 is MGHRA, CDR2 YSYEKL, per germline. The length of the CDR3 is 15 residues. CDR3 protein: CASSQVQGGLYEQYF. CDR3 DNA sequence: TGCGCCAGCAGCCAAGTTCAAGGAGGGCTCTACGAGCAGTACTTC.

This clonotype was found a few times. In DNA, the CDR3 is TGTGCCAGCAGCTTTCGGAATGTTCGGCGCACAGATACGCAGTATTTT. Residues: CASSFRNVRRTDTQYF. The V call is TRBV7-2, the J call TRBJ2-3; D ambiguous. The germline CDR1 and CDR2 sequences are SGHTA and FQGNSA. With 3 bases removed from V and 1 base from J, the gap between germline ends came to 14 bases. CDR3 size: 16 residues.

The chain uses TRBV4-2 and TRBJ2-5; the D gene is possibly TRBD1 (6 bases). The length of the CDR3 is 16 residues. Germline V gives CDR1 LGHNA, CDR2 YNFKEQ. Trimming left V 4 bases short and J 3 bases short, with 18 bases between. The CDR3, as DNA: TGTGCCAGCAGCCTGGGAGCTGGGACAAGAGAAGAGACCCAGTACTTC. This gives the protein CASSLGAGTREETQYF.

There are a few counts of this clonotype. The rearrangement links TRBV27 to TRBJ1-1, with D maybe TRBD1 (6 bases). V was clipped by 3 bases and J by 5 bases, with 22 bases between them. Germline V CDR1 and CDR2: MNHEY, SMNVEV (reference sequence). The CDR3 loop spans 17 amino acids. The CDR3 loop is CASSFHPGDGGETEAFF. As DNA, the CDR3 is TGTGCCAGCAGTTTTCACCCCGGGGATGGGGGCGAGACTGAAGCTTTCTTT.

The CDR3 nucleotides are TGTGCCAGCAGCGTAGATGCCGCGAATCAGCCCCAGCATTTT. This encodes CASSVDAANQPQHF. The J gene is TRBJ1-5, the V gene TRBV7-2; D unresolved. Trimming removed 5 bases at V and 4 bases at J, with 12 bases between. The germline gives CDR1 SGHTA, CDR2 FQGNSA. This CDR3 has 14 residues.

The V gene is TRBV5-1, the J gene TRBJ2-3, with 13 bases lining up with TRBD2. Germline CDR1 and CDR2: SGHRS and YFSETQ. The CDR3 is made up of 14 amino acids. Trimming removed 7 bases from V and 10 bases from J; junction bases left unmatched: 9. CDR3 region: CASGTSGGGYAQYF. CDR3 in DNA: TGCGCCAGCGGAACTAGCGGGGGGGGCTATGCGCAGTATTTT. The full variable domain, completed using reference TRBV5-1 and TRBJ2-3, is KAGVTQTPRYLIKTRGQQVTLSCSPISGHRSVSWYQQTPGQGLQFLFEYFSETQRNKGNFPGRFSGRQFSNSRSEMNVSTLELGDSALYLCASGTSGGGYAQYFGPGTRLTVL.

The chain couples TRBV30 to TRBJ2-3, with a tentative D call TRBD2 (5 bases). V was clipped by 3 bases and J by 0 bases, with 10 bases between them. The CDR3 sequence is 14 residues long. Looked up from germline, CDR1 is GTSNPN and CDR2 is SVGIG (reference sequence). The CDR3 here is CAWREGGSTDTQYF. DNA for the CDR3: TGTGCCTGGAGAGAAGGCGGGAGCACAGATACGCAGTATTTT.

The chain links TRBV7-3 to TRBJ2-5; TRBD1 matches 8 bases. J lost 4 bases, V lost 1 base, and 2 bases had no gene match. The germline V gene has CDR1 SGHTA and CDR2 FQGTGA. This CDR3 spans 14 amino acids. The CDR3: CASSLNQGAETQYF. The CDR3 coding sequence is TGTGCCAGCAGCTTAAATCAGGGGGCAGAGACCCAGTACTTC.